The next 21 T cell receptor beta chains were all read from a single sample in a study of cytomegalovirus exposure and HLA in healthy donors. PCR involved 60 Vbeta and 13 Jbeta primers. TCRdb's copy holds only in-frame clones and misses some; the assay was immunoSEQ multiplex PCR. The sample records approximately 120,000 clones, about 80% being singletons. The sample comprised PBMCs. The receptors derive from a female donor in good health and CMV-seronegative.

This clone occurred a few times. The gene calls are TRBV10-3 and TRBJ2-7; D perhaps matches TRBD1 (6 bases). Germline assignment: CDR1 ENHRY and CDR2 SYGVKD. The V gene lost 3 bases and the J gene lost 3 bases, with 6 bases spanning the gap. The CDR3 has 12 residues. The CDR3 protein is CAISEQGYEQYF. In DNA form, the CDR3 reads TGTGCCATCAGTGAACAGGGCTACGAGCAGTACTTC.

CDR3 sequence reads: CASSLPGQETQYF. Here the CDR3 DNA reads TGTGCCAGCAGCTTGCCCGGGCAAGAGACCCAGTACTTC. The chain combines TRBV5-6 with TRBJ2-5, with D uncertain. The CDR3 covers 13 residues. Germline loops: CDR1 SGHDT, CDR2 YYEEEE. The germline V and J ends were trimmed by 1 base and 2 bases, with 6 bases remaining between them.

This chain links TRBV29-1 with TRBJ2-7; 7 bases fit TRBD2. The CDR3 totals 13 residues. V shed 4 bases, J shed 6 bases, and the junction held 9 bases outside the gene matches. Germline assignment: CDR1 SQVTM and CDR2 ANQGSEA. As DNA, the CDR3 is TGCAGCGTTGTAAGCGGGGATGGCGGCGAGCAGTACTTC. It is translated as CSVVSGDGGEQYF.

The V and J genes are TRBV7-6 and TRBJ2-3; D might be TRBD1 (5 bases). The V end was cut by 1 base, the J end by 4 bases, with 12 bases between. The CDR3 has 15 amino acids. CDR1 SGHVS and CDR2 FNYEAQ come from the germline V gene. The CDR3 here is CASSLGTGLADTQYF. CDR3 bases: TGTGCCAGCAGCTTAGGCACAGGCTTGGCAGATACGCAGTATTTT.

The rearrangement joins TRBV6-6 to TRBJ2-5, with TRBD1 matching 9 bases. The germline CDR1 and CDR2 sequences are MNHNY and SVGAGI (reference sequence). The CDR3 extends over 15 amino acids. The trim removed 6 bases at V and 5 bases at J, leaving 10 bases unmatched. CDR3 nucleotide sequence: TGTGCCAGCAGCCGACTGGGACAGGGTGGCGAGACCCAGTACTTC. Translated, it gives CASSRLGQGGETQYF.

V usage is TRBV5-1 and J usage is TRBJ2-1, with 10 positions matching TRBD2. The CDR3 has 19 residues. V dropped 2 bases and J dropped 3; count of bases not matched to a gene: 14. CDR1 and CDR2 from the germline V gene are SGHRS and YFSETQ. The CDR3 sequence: CASSFLTSGEEILYNEQFF. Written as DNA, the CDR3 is TGCGCCAGCAGCTTTCTAACTAGCGGGGAGGAGATCCTCTACAATGAGCAGTTCTTC.

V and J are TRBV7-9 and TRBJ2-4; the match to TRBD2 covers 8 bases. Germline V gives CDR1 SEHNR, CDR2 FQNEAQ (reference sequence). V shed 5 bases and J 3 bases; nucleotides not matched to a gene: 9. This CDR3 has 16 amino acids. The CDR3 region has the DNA TGTGCCAGCAGCCCCACCCGGGGGGGTGACAAAAACATTCAGTACTTC. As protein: CASSPTRGGDKNIQYF.

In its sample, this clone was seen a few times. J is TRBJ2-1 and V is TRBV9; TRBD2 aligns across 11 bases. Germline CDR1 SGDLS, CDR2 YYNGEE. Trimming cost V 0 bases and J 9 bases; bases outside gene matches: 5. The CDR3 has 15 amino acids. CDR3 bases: TGTGCCAGCAGCGTAGCTAGCGGGGGGCCGGGTGAGCAGTTCTTC. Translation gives CASSVASGGPGEQFF.

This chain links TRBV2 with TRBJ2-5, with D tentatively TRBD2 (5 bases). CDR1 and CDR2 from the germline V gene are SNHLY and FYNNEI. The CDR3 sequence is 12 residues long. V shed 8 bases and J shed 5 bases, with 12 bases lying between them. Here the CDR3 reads CASALATETQYF. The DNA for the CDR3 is TGTGCCAGCGCTCTAGCAACGGAGACCCAGTACTTC.

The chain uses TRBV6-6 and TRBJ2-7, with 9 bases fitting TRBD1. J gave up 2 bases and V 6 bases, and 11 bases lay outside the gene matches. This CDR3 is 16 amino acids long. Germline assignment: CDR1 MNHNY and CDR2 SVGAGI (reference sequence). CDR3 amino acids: CASSHKTGGETYEQYF. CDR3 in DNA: TGTGCCAGCAGCCACAAGACAGGGGGGGAGACCTACGAGCAGTACTTC.

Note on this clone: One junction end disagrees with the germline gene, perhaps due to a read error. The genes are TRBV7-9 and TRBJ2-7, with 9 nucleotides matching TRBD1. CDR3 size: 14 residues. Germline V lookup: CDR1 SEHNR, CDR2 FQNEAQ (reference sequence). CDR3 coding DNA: TGTTCCAGCAGCTTTGGGGACAGGGCCGGCGAGCAGTACTTC. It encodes CSSSFGDRAGEQYF. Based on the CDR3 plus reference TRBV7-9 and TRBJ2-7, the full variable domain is DTGVSQNPRHKITKRGQNVTFRCDPISEHNRLYWYRQTLGQGPEFLTYFQNEAQLEKSRLLSDRFSAERPKGSFSTLEIQRTEQGDSAMYLCSSSFGDRAGEQYFGPGTRLTVT.

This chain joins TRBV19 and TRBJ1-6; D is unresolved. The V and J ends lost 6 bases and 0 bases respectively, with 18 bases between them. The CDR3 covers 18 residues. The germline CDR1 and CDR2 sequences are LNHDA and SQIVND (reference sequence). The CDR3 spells CASSPMGEISSYNSPLHF. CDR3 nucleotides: TGTGCCAGTAGCCCGATGGGAGAAATTAGCTCCTATAATTCACCCCTCCACTTT.

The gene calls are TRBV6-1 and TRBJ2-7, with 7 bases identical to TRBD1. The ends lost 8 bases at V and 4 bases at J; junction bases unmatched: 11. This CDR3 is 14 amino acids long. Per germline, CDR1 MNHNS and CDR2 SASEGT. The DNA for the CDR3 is TGTGCCAGCGACTACTCCGGGACAGCTTACGAGCAGTACTTC. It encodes CASDYSGTAYEQYF.

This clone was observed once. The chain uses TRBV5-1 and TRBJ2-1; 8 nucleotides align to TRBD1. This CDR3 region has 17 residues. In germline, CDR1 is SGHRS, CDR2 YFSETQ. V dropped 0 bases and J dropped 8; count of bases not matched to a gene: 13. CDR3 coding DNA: TGCGCCAGCAGCTTGGGAGTGGGGCAGGGGGCGGGCGATGAGCAGTTCTTC. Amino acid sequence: CASSLGVGQGAGDEQFF.

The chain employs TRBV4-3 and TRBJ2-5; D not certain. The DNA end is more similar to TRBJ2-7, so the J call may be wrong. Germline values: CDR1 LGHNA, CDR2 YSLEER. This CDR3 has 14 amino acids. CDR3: CASSQGLETYEQYF. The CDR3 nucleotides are TGCGCCAGCAGCCAAGGGCTAGAAACCTACGAGCAGTACTTC.

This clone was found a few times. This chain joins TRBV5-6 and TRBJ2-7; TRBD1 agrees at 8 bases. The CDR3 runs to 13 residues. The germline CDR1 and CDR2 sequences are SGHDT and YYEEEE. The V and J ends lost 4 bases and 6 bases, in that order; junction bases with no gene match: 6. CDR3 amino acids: CASSIGTGGEQYF. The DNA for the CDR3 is TGTGCCAGCAGCATCGGGACAGGAGGCGAGCAGTACTTC. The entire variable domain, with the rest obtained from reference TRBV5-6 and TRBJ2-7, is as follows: DAGVTQSPTHLIKTRGQQVTLRCSPKSGHDTVSWYQQALGQGPQFIFQYYEEEERQRGNFPDRFSGHQFPNYSSELNVNALLLGDSALYLCASSIGTGGEQYFGPGTRLTVT.

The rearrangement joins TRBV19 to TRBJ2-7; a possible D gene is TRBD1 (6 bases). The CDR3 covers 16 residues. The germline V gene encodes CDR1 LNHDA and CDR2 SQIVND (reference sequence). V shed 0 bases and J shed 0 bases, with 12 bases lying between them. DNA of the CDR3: TGTGCCAGTAGTATAGAGGCAGGGGCGTCCTCCTACGAGCAGTACTTC. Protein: CASSIEAGASSYEQYF.

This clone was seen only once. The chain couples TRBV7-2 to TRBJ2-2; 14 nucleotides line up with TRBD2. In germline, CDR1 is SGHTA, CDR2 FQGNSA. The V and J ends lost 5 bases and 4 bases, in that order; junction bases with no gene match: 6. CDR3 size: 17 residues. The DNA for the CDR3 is TGTGCCAGCAGCGAAGGACTAGCGGGGGGAATCACCGGGGAGCTGTTTTTT. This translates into CASSEGLAGGITGELFF.

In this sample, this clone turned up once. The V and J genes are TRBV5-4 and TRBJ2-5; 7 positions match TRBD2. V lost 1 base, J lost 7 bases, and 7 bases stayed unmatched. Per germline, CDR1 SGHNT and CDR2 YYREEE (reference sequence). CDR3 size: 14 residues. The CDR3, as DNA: TGTGCCAGCAGCTTGAGCGGGGTGGAAGGGACCCAGTACTTC. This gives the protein CASSLSGVEGTQYF.

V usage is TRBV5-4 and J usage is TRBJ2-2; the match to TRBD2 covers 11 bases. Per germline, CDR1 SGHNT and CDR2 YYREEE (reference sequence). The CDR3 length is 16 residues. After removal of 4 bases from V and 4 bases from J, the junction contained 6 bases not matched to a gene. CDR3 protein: CASSPPGTSGTGELFF. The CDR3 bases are TGTGCCAGCAGCCCGCCCGGGACTAGCGGCACCGGGGAGCTGTTTTTT.

The CDR3 DNA follows: TGTGCCAGCAGGAGGTCGGGGGATAATTCACCCCTCCACTTT. Its protein product is CASRRSGDNSPLHF. The rearrangement uses TRBV5-8 and TRBJ1-6, with D possibly TRBD1 on 5 matching bases. Trimming stripped 5 bases from V and 5 bases from J, with 11 bases between. Germline CDR1 and CDR2: SGHTS and YDEGEE. CDR3 length: 14 residues.